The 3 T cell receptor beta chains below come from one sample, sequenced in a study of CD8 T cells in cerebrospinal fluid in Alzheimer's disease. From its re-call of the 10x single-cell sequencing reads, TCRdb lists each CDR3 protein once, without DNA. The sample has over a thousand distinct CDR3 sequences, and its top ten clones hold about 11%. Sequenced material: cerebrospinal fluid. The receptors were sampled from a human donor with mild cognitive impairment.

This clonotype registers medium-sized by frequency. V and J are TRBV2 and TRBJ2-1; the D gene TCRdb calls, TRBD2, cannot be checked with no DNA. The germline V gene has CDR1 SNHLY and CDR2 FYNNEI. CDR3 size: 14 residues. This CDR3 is CASSVASGGSEQFF.

The CDR3 reads CASRRQGGNYGYTF. The chain couples TRBV19 to TRBJ1-2; TCRdb designates TRBD1, a call that cannot be tested without DNA. Germline-derived CDR1 and CDR2 are LNHDA and SQIVND (reference sequence). This CDR3 is built from 14 residues.

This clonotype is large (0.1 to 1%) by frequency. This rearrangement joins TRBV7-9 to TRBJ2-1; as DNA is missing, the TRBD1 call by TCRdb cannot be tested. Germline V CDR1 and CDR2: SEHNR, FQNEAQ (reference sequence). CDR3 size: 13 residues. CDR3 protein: CASRDRHYNEQFF.